This record concerns one T cell receptor (beta chain) sequence. The antigen remains unidentified. This specimen belongs to a study of radiation and T cells in renal cell carcinoma. Method: immunoSEQ multiplex PCR; TCRdb's copy keeps in-frame clones and lacks some. The sample consists of just over 150,000 clones, 87% of them appearing once. Study results and caveats: Without pretreatment biopsies, baseline tumor clonotype presence was undetermined. Top tumor clonotypes rose in blood 2 weeks post-radiation, then contracted.

Germline-derived CDR1 and CDR2 are SNHLY and FYNNEI. This CDR3 comprises 14 residues. After removal of 5 bases from V and 7 bases from J, the junction contained 6 bases not matched to a gene. Time point indicated: blood 2 weeks post-SBRT. This sample's treatment: 15 Gy SBRT to primary tumor, nephrectomy 4 weeks later. The tumor was a clear cell renal cell carcinoma. The chain is built from TRBV2 and TRBJ2-1, with 9 bases lining up with TRBD1. The clonotype comes from a woman aged 50 to 60 with renal cell carcinoma. The sequences come from blood, collected from a patient whose treatment included radiotherapy and nephrectomy. CDR3 nucleotides: TGTGCCAGCAGTCCACGGGACAGGGAGAATGAGCAGTTCTTC. Its protein is CASSPRDRENEQFF.